These 26 T cell receptor beta chains share one sample of origin, sequenced in a study of human T cells and chemical hapten exposure. Time point given: patch test 3, about 24 weeks after DPC sensitization. Stated treatment: therapeutic diphenylcyclopropenone sensitization with weekly scalp DPC. Whole blood, unfractionated, served as the material for total RNA extraction. In TCRdb, the RACE reads were re-called with MiXCR into one record per CDR3 protein. The repertoire holds about 39,000 distinct CDR3 sequences, with 9.5% to 15% as singletons. The sequenced sample was whole blood, obtained in connection with sensitization to the hapten diphenylcyclopropenone (DPC). These receptors all come from a middle-aged woman with alopecia areata. Some clones in this sample may be carry-over from other donors' samples.

This clonotype has a count of ten or more. The chain uses TRBV12-3 or TRBV12-4 and TRBJ1-1; D is unclear. The germline V and J ends were trimmed by 6 bases and 0 bases, with 8 bases remaining between them. This CDR3 comprises 13 residues. This chain's CDR3 is CASSGLMNTEAFF. Here the CDR3 DNA reads TGTGCCAGCAGCGGTTTAATGAACACTGAAGCTTTCTTT.

This clonotype showed up many times. The V gene is TRBV28, the J gene TRBJ1-5; the match to TRBD1 covers 7 bases. CDR1 and CDR2 (germline): MDHEN, SYDVKM. The J segment lost 3 bases and the V segment lost 11 bases, leaving 4 bases of the junction unmatched. The CDR3 has 12 amino acids. The CDR3 loop reads CAVTGFNQPQHF. The CDR3, as DNA: TGTGCCGTGACAGGGTTCAATCAGCCCCAGCATTTT.

This chain joins TRBV28 and TRBJ2-2; tentatively, D is TRBD2 (6 bases). The V and J ends lost 7 bases and 3 bases respectively, with 15 bases between them. CDR3 length equals 15 residues. Germline V lookup: CDR1 MDHEN, CDR2 SYDVKM. The CDR3 loop reads CASTKTRTYTGELFF. DNA of the CDR3: TGTGCCAGCACCAAGACTAGAACGTACACCGGGGAGCTGTTTTTT. Drawing the rest from reference TRBV28 and TRBJ2-2, the complete variable domain is DVKVTQSSRYLVKRTGEKVFLECVQDMDHENMFWYRQDPGLGLRLIYFSYDVKMKEKGDIPEGYSVSREKKERFSLILESASTNQTSMYLCASTKTRTYTGELFFGEGSRLTVL.

This clonotype has only a few counts. The V gene is TRBV9, the J gene TRBJ1-2; no definite D call. This CDR3 has 12 amino acids. The germline CDR1 and CDR2 sequences are SGDLS and YYNGEE. V was shortened by 7 bases and J by 3 bases, with 10 bases between the two germline ends. The CDR3, as DNA: TGTGCCAGCGCCGTTCCGGACTATGGCTACACCTTC. Translated, it gives CASAVPDYGYTF.

This clonotype was found a few times. J is TRBJ1-1 and V is TRBV5-1; D uncertain. Trimming left V 3 bases short and J 5 bases short, with 11 bases between. Looked up from germline, CDR1 is SGHRS and CDR2 is YFSETQ. The CDR3 contains 13 residues. The CDR3 DNA follows: TGCGCCAGCAGCTCAACACAGAGGACTGAAGCTTTCTTT. Its translation is CASSSTQRTEAFF.

This rearrangement joins TRBV3-1 to TRBJ1-5; D perhaps matches TRBD1 (6 bases). From germline, CDR1 is LGHDT and CDR2 YNNKEL (reference sequence). The V gene lost 0 bases and the J gene lost 7 bases, with 13 bases spanning the gap. The CDR3 totals 15 residues. The CDR3, as DNA: TGTGCCAGCAGCCAAGATTACCAGGGGAGGCAGCCCCAGCATTTT. Translating gives CASSQDYQGRQPQHF. The variable domain in full, completed from reference TRBV3-1 and TRBJ1-5, reads DTAVSQTPKYLVTQMGNDKSIKCEQNLGHDTMYWYKQDSKKFLKIMFSYNNKELIINETVPNRFSPKSPDKAHLNLHINSLELGDSAVYFCASSQDYQGRQPQHFGDGTRLSIL.

This clonotype was seen more than once but under ten times. Germline and junction disagree at one end, which may indicate a read error. The V and J genes are TRBV7-9 and TRBJ2-5; 9 positions agree with TRBD2. This CDR3 is 16 amino acids long. Germline V CDR1 and CDR2: SEHNR, FQNEAQ (reference sequence). The CDR3 nucleotides are TGTGTCAGCACCGCCCCGCCGACTAGCGGAAAAGAGACCCAGTACTTC. Translated: CVSTAPPTSGKETQYF.

This clonotype was picked up a small number of times. This chain uses TRBV28 with TRBJ1-1; no definite D call. CDR3 length: 16 residues. The V gene's germline CDR1 is MDHEN and CDR2 SYDVKM. V lost 8 bases, J lost 0 bases, and 19 bases lay in between. The CDR3 nucleotides are TGTGCCAGCGGAGAACCGACCCGTCTAATGAACACTGAAGCTTTCTTT. It yields the protein CASGEPTRLMNTEAFF.

This clonotype was observed a handful of times. The J gene is TRBJ2-3, the V gene TRBV28, with D unclear. Germline V gene data show CDR1 as MDHEN and CDR2 as SYDVKM. This CDR3 contains 13 residues. Deletions cut 3 bases from V and 2 bases from J, with 6 bases between. CDR3 sequence (DNA): TGTGCCAGCAGTTTTGGGTACACAGATACGCAGTATTTT. Translated, it gives CASSFGYTDTQYF.

This clonotype was found many times. V and J are TRBV6-2 or TRBV6-3 and TRBJ2-1, with D perhaps matching TRBD2 (5 bases). Trimming removed 2 bases at V and 0 bases at J, with 17 bases between. The CDR3 runs to 18 residues. Germline V lookup: CDR1 MNHEY, CDR2 SVGEGT. CDR3: CASSYPHWFGISYNEQFF. CDR3 sequence (DNA): TGTGCCAGCAGTTACCCACACTGGTTCGGGATCTCCTACAATGAGCAGTTCTTC.

The V call is TRBV12-3 or TRBV12-4, the J call TRBJ2-5, with D possibly TRBD2 on 7 matching bases. V was cut by 6 bases and J by 5 bases, with 19 bases left in between. CDR3 length: 15 residues. DNA of the CDR3: TGTGCCAGCAGCCCTAGGGGGGGCCGTCTTGAGACCCAGTACTTC. It codes for CASSPRGGRLETQYF.

The V gene is TRBV3-1, the J gene TRBJ2-6, with 11 bases lining up with TRBD1. Germline V gene sequence: CDR1 LGHDT, CDR2 YNNKEL (reference sequence). Trimming at V came to 5 bases and at J to 2 bases, leaving 5 bases not matched to a gene. The CDR3 has 17 amino acids. CDR3 in amino acids: CASSARTGGAGANVLTF. CDR3 nucleotides: TGTGCCAGCAGCGCAAGGACAGGGGGCGCTGGGGCCAACGTCCTGACTTTC.

The chain couples TRBV6-5 to TRBJ1-5; no reliable D call. This CDR3 has 16 residues. The germline V gene has CDR1 MNHEY and CDR2 SVGAGI. V was shortened by 8 bases and J by 0 bases, with 17 bases between the two germline ends. CDR3 residues: CASAEGFSPSNQPQHF. CDR3 nucleotide sequence: TGTGCCAGCGCGGAAGGGTTCAGCCCTAGCAATCAGCCCCAGCATTTT.

This clonotype showed up many times. The chain employs TRBV9 and TRBJ2-5; 8 bases agree with TRBD1. The J segment lost 2 bases and the V segment lost 4 bases, leaving 7 bases of the junction unmatched. This CDR3 region has 15 residues. The germline CDR1 and CDR2 sequences are SGDLS and YYNGEE. For the CDR3, the DNA is TGTGCCAGCAGCCCCTGGACAGGGAAGCAAGAGACCCAGTACTTC. It yields the protein CASSPWTGKQETQYF.

This clonotype was seen ten or more times. The genes are TRBV7-6 and TRBJ2-2, with D perhaps TRBD2 (5 bases). V was cut by 0 bases and J by 5 bases, with 10 bases left in between. CDR1 is SGHVS, CDR2 FNYEAQ, per germline. The CDR3 runs 15 residues. CDR3 nucleotide sequence: TGTGCCAGCAGCTTAGCCCGGACTCAGACCGGGGAGCTGTTTTTT. Its translation is CASSLARTQTGELFF.

This sequence joins TRBV4-1 and TRBJ2-5, with unresolved D. Trimming left V 4 bases short and J 5 bases short, with 8 bases between. The germline V gene encodes CDR1 MGHRA and CDR2 YSYEKL. The CDR3 has 12 residues. The CDR3 loop reads CASSPGRETQYF. DNA of the CDR3: TGCGCCAGCAGCCCTGGTCGGGAGACCCAGTACTTC.

This clonotype has a handful of counts. This chain joins TRBV28 and TRBJ1-1; D gene uncertain. CDR3 length: 11 residues. Germline assignment: CDR1 MDHEN and CDR2 SYDVKM. The germline V and J ends were trimmed by 10 bases and 3 bases, with 9 bases remaining between them. The CDR3 protein is CATRWYTEAFF. The CDR3 bases are TGTGCCACCCGCTGGTACACTGAAGCTTTCTTT.

The J gene is TRBJ2-1, the V gene TRBV28; D is perhaps TRBD2 (6 bases). CDR1 is MDHEN, CDR2 SYDVKM, per germline. CDR3 length equals 14 residues. V gave up 3 bases and J gave up 9 bases, with 15 bases separating them. The DNA for the CDR3 is TGTGCCAGCAGTTTGCCCCTTACTAGCCGTGAGCAGTTCTTC. As protein: CASSLPLTSREQFF.

This clonotype was counted a single time. The J gene is TRBJ1-2, the V gene TRBV29-1; 7 positions agree with TRBD1. Germline CDR1 reads SQVTM; CDR2 reads ANQGSEA. This CDR3 region has 13 residues. V dropped 5 bases and J dropped 9; count of bases not matched to a gene: 12. The DNA for the CDR3 is TGCAGCGTTACCGACAGGGATTCTATGCGCTACACCTTC. Amino acids: CSVTDRDSMRYTF.

The sample holds many counts of this clonotype. This chain connects TRBV27 to TRBJ1-1; D is unresolved. The CDR3 extends over 13 amino acids. Between the trimmed V and J ends, which lost 5 bases and 4 bases, there was a span of 11 bases. CDR1 MNHEY and CDR2 SMNVEV come from the germline V gene (reference sequence). The CDR3 bases are TGTGCCAGCAGTCGCAGGTCCACCACTGAAGCTTTCTTT. Amino acids: CASSRRSTTEAFF.

The chain joins TRBV29-1 to TRBJ2-3, with 8 bases matching TRBD2. V shed 7 bases and J 2 bases; nucleotides not matched to a gene: 8. This CDR3 spans 14 amino acids. Germline-derived CDR1 and CDR2 are SQVTM and ANQGSEA. The CDR3 DNA sequence: TGCAGCGCCCCAGCGGGAGAGGCCACAGATACGCAGTATTTT. Translating gives CSAPAGEATDTQYF.

This clonotype has a count of ten or more. The V gene is TRBV19, the J gene TRBJ1-4, with D unclear. Looked up from germline, CDR1 is LNHDA and CDR2 is SQIVND (reference sequence). Trimming cost V 3 bases and J 15 bases, with 11 bases left between them. CDR3 length equals 11 residues. CDR3 residues: CASSIGVVMFF. The CDR3 nucleotides read TGTGCCAGTAGTATTGGGGTGGTGATGTTTTTT.

The chain combines TRBV2 with TRBJ2-7; perhaps TRBD2 as D (7 bases). The CDR3 is made up of 15 amino acids. Germline V gene data show CDR1 as SNHLY and CDR2 as FYNNEI. The V end lost 0 bases, the J end lost 5 bases, and 14 bases lay between the germline ends. The CDR3 sequence: CASSEARGGPNEQYF. The CDR3, as DNA: TGTGCCAGCAGTGAAGCGCGCGGGGGCCCCAACGAGCAGTACTTC.

The rearrangement uses TRBV7-9 and TRBJ2-2; D unresolved. The CDR3 covers 11 residues. V lost 4 bases and J 8 bases, leaving 5 bases between the germline ends. Per the germline V gene, CDR1 is SEHNR and CDR2 is FQNEAQ (reference sequence). In nucleotides, the CDR3 is TGTGCCAGCAGCTCAGTAGGGGAGCTGTTTTTT. Translating gives CASSSVGELFF. The whole variable domain, filled in from reference TRBV7-9 and TRBJ2-2, reads DTGVSQNPRHKITKRGQNVTFRCDPISEHNRLYWYRQTLGQGPEFLTYFQNEAQLEKSRLLSDRFSAERPKGSFSTLEIQRTEQGDSAMYLCASSSVGELFFGEGSRLTVL.

V and J are TRBV11-2 and TRBJ2-5; perhaps TRBD1 as D (6 bases). V was pared by 5 bases and J by 1 base, with 11 bases between. The V gene's germline CDR1 is SGHAT and CDR2 FQNNGV. The CDR3 is made up of 14 amino acids. As DNA, the CDR3 is TGTGCCAGCAGCCCTGGACAGCCCCAAGAGACCCAGTACTTC. Amino acids: CASSPGQPQETQYF.

The chain has TRBV21-1 and TRBJ2-5; the DNA was not compared with TRBD1, the D call given in the table. TRBV21-1 corresponds to a pseudogene. The CDR3 runs to 16 residues. As DNA, the CDR3 is TGTGCCAGCAGCAACCCCGGGACAGGGGGCCAAGAGACCCAGTACTTC. Translation: CASSNPGTGGQETQYF.